Shown below are 29 T cell receptor beta chains from a single sample sequenced in a study of T cell responses to AZD1222 COVID-19 vaccine. Clones were sequenced by immunoSEQ multiplex PCR, and TCRdb holds only the in-frame ones, with some missing. The sample records just under 90,000 clones, roughly 87% being singletons. The sequencing here drew on peripheral blood, taken on day 0 of AZD1222 vaccination. Source of these receptors: an adult in good health.

This chain joins TRBV6-5 and TRBJ1-2; D call uncertain. The germline CDR1 and CDR2 sequences are MNHEY and SVGAGI. Trimming took off 6 bases at V and 4 bases at J, with 12 bases between the two ends. The CDR3 totals 13 residues. The CDR3 DNA reads TGTGCCAGCAGGCGACTGAGGGTCTATGGCTACACCTTC. Translated, it gives CASRRLRVYGYTF.

J is TRBJ2-3 and V is TRBV9; no clear D. The CDR3 runs 16 residues. V was clipped by 2 bases and J by 0 bases, with 13 bases between them. Germline V lookup: CDR1 SGDLS, CDR2 YYNGEE. CDR3: CASSVDAAPSTDTQYF. CDR3 DNA: TGTGCCAGCAGCGTGGATGCGGCCCCTAGCACAGATACGCAGTATTTT.

This chain uses TRBV19 with TRBJ1-1; D is ambiguous. Trimming stripped 7 bases from V and 1 base from J, with 16 bases between. Germline V CDR1 and CDR2: LNHDA, SQIVND (reference sequence). There are 15 residues in the CDR3. Here the CDR3 DNA reads TGTGCCAGTACCCCGACCACAGAACGGAACACTGAAGCTTTCTTT. Translating gives CASTPTTERNTEAFF. The whole variable domain, remainder taken from reference TRBV19 and TRBJ1-1, is DGGITQSPKYLFRKEGQNVTLSCEQNLNHDAMYWYRQDPGQGLRLIYYSQIVNDFQKGDIAEGYSVSREKKESFPLTVTSAQKNPTAFYLCASTPTTERNTEAFFGQGTRLTVV.

The chain couples TRBV4-1 to TRBJ2-1; 8 positions agree with TRBD2. V shed 2 bases and J 8 bases; nucleotides not matched to a gene: 8. Germline values: CDR1 MGHRA, CDR2 YSYEKL. The CDR3 extends over 15 amino acids. CDR3 sequence: CASSQTGTSVHEQFF. The CDR3, as DNA: TGCGCCAGCAGCCAAACCGGGACTAGTGTCCATGAGCAGTTCTTC.

The chain recombines TRBV27 with TRBJ2-7, with 8 bases that match TRBD1. The germline V gene has CDR1 MNHEY and CDR2 SMNVEV (reference sequence). There are 15 residues in the CDR3. J gave up 4 bases and V 8 bases, and 13 bases lay outside the gene matches. CDR3 nucleotide sequence: TGTGCCAGCCTCCCCCGGACAGGGAGGTGGTACGAGCAGTACTTC. It translates to CASLPRTGRWYEQYF.

This sequence joins TRBV12-3 or TRBV12-4 and TRBJ2-7; possibly TRBD2 for D (5 bases). CDR3 length: 13 amino acids. V was pared by 5 bases and J by 2 bases, with 10 bases between. The CDR3 sequence is CASSRGSPYEQYF. CDR3 sequence (DNA): TGTGCCAGCAGTCGCGGGTCCCCCTACGAGCAGTACTTC.

The rearrangement links TRBV2 to TRBJ2-5; tentative D call: TRBD1 (5 bases). Germline CDR1 reads SNHLY; CDR2 reads FYNNEI. The CDR3 length is 16 residues. V shed 10 bases and J shed 4 bases, with 25 bases lying between them. For the CDR3, the DNA is TGTGCCACCCACTGGGCAGGGTCGAAAACACGAGAGACCCAGTACTTC. Protein product: CATHWAGSKTRETQYF.

This rearrangement joins TRBV7-3 to TRBJ2-3; D is unclear. Trimming pared 3 bases from V and 6 bases from J, leaving 7 bases between. Germline CDR1 and CDR2: SGHTA and FQGTGA. The CDR3 extends over 12 amino acids. DNA for the CDR3: TGTGCCAGCAGCTTTGTCCGGGATACGCAGTATTTT. Translation gives CASSFVRDTQYF.

CDR3 protein: CASSLVGQDTYGYTF. Here the CDR3 DNA reads TGCGCCAGCAGCTTAGTGGGACAGGACACCTATGGCTACACCTTC. The gene calls are TRBV4-1 and TRBJ1-2; TRBD1 agrees at 8 bases. This CDR3 has 15 residues. The germline CDR1 and CDR2 sequences are MGHRA and YSYEKL. Trimming removed 5 bases from V and 4 bases from J; junction bases left unmatched: 9.

The chain links TRBV6-5 to TRBJ1-1, with 7 bases identical to TRBD1. CDR3 length equals 15 residues. Germline values: CDR1 MNHEY, CDR2 SVGAGI. V shed 6 bases, J shed 10 bases, and the junction held 17 bases outside the gene matches. The DNA of the CDR3 is TGTGCCAGCAGCCAAAACAGGGGTCAAGAATTTTCAGCTTTCTTT. This encodes CASSQNRGQEFSAFF.

This clone was recorded once. The rearrangement links TRBV7-6 to TRBJ2-7, with a weak D call TRBD1 (6 bases). The germline gives CDR1 SGHVS, CDR2 FNYEAQ. This CDR3 region has 13 residues. The V gene lost 4 bases and the J gene lost 2 bases, with 9 bases spanning the gap. CDR3 DNA: TGTGCCAGCAGCTCGGACAGAACCTACGAGCAGTACTTC. This sequence encodes CASSSDRTYEQYF.

This clone was detected once. The rearrangement uses TRBV27 and TRBJ2-6; possible D gene TRBD1, 5 bases. The CDR3 is 19 residues long. The germline V and J ends were trimmed by 3 bases and 0 bases, with 18 bases remaining between them. Germline assignment: CDR1 MNHEY and CDR2 SMNVEV (reference sequence). CDR3 sequence (DNA): TGTGCCAGCAGTTTTTTTGGTGCGCAGGGATTCTCTGGGGCCAACGTCCTGACTTTC. Its translation is CASSFFGAQGFSGANVLTF. The variable domain in full, completed from reference TRBV27 and TRBJ2-6, reads EAQVTQNPRYLITVTGKKLTVTCSQNMNHEYMSWYRQDPGLGLRQIYYSMNVEVTDKGDVPEGYKVSRKEKRNFPLILESPSPNQTSLYFCASSFFGAQGFSGANVLTFGAGSRLTVL.

The chain combines TRBV9 with TRBJ1-2; no clear D. Germline CDR1 and CDR2: SGDLS and YYNGEE. V was cut by 0 bases and J by 7 bases, with 10 bases left in between. The CDR3 is 13 amino acids. CDR3 DNA sequence: TGTGCCAGCAGCGTAGGTGGGATTTCTGGCTACACCTTC. This sequence encodes CASSVGGISGYTF.

The rearrangement links TRBV9 to TRBJ2-5; tentative D call: TRBD2 (6 bases). Germline V gives CDR1 SGDLS, CDR2 YYNGEE. The V end lost 2 bases, the J end lost 5 bases, and 13 bases lay between the germline ends. There are 14 residues in the CDR3. The CDR3, as DNA: TGTGCCAGCAGCGTGGCGGGGCTAGGGGAGACCCAGTACTTC. Translation: CASSVAGLGETQYF.

This sequence joins TRBV5-1 and TRBJ1-4; D is perhaps TRBD1 (6 bases). CDR1 SGHRS and CDR2 YFSETQ come from the germline V gene. V lost 3 bases, J lost 5 bases, and 17 bases lay in between. There are 16 residues in the CDR3. CDR3 in amino acids: CASSSGDTLRNEKLFF. The CDR3 DNA reads as TGCGCCAGCAGCTCGGGGGACACCCTCCGGAATGAAAAACTGTTTTTT.

This chain joins TRBV6-5 and TRBJ1-5, with 8 positions matching TRBD1. The CDR3 is made up of 16 amino acids. After removal of 4 bases from V and 2 bases from J, the junction contained 7 bases not matched to a gene. Germline assignment: CDR1 MNHEY and CDR2 SVGAGI. CDR3 region: CASSSRTGWGNQPQHF. DNA for the CDR3: TGTGCCAGCAGTTCCCGGACAGGGTGGGGCAATCAGCCCCAGCATTTT.

This chain joins TRBV28 and TRBJ1-5; D may be TRBD1 (5 bases). Per the germline V gene, CDR1 is MDHEN and CDR2 is SYDVKM. V was trimmed by 3 bases and J by 0 bases, leaving 24 bases between them. This CDR3 is built from 20 residues. CDR3: CASSFIRGAPRYYSNQPQHF. The CDR3 DNA follows: TGTGCCAGCAGTTTTATTCGGGGCGCACCCAGATATTATAGCAATCAGCCCCAGCATTTT.

The genes are TRBV11-2 and TRBJ2-1; unclear D gene. The V end was cut by 5 bases, the J end by 6 bases, with 8 bases between. Per germline, CDR1 SGHAT and CDR2 FQNNGV. CDR3 length: 12 amino acids. CDR3 nucleotide sequence: TGTGCCAGCAGCCTCCGGAGCAATGAGCAGTTCTTC. Translated, it gives CASSLRSNEQFF.

This chain joins TRBV7-9 and TRBJ2-7, with D hard to call. Trimming left V 1 base short and J 6 bases short, with 4 bases between. The CDR3 is 11 residues long. CDR1 is SEHNR and CDR2 is FQNEAQ in the germline V gene (reference sequence). This CDR3 is CASSLGTEQYF. The CDR3 nucleotides read TGTGCCAGCAGCTTAGGAACCGAGCAGTACTTC.

The genes are TRBV2 and TRBJ1-1; the D gene is possibly TRBD1 (5 bases). From germline, CDR1 is SNHLY and CDR2 FYNNEI. Trimming cost V 6 bases and J 11 bases, with 16 bases left between them. The CDR3 spans 12 residues. The CDR3 DNA sequence: TGTGCCAGCAGCGCGATCGCCAGGGCGGCTTTCTTT. Its translation: CASSAIARAAFF.

The chain is built from TRBV5-4 and TRBJ2-1; no clear D. The CDR3 is made up of 14 amino acids. CDR1 SGHNT and CDR2 YYREEE come from the germline V gene (reference sequence). With 1 base removed from V and 8 bases from J, the gap between germline ends came to 13 bases. The CDR3 spells CASSLLLSLDEQFF. The DNA for the CDR3 is TGTGCCAGCAGCTTGCTTCTGTCTCTGGATGAGCAGTTCTTC. The full variable domain, with the rest looked up from reference TRBV5-4 and TRBJ2-1, is ETGVTQSPTHLIKTRGQQVTLRCSSQSGHNTVSWYQQALGQGPQFIFQYYREEENGRGNFPPRFSGLQFPNYSSELNVNALELDDSALYLCASSLLLSLDEQFFGPGTRLTVL.

The chain employs TRBV11-2 and TRBJ2-3; D gene uncertain. The CDR3 contains 15 residues. Looked up from germline, CDR1 is SGHAT and CDR2 is FQNNGV. V lost 3 bases and J 4 bases, leaving 14 bases between the germline ends. CDR3 nucleotide sequence: TGTGCCAGCAGCTTGAGGTTGGCCAGATCAGATACGCAGTATTTT. Amino acid sequence: CASSLRLARSDTQYF.

The genes are TRBV19 and TRBJ1-5; no firm D call. The CDR3 is made up of 12 amino acids. V was clipped by 3 bases and J by 3 bases, with 3 bases between them. Germline-derived CDR1 and CDR2 are LNHDA and SQIVND (reference sequence). The DNA for the CDR3 is TGTGCCAGTAGTATTGTCAATCAGCCCCAGCATTTT. It codes for CASSIVNQPQHF. Full variable domain (missing parts from reference TRBV19 and TRBJ1-5): DGGITQSPKYLFRKEGQNVTLSCEQNLNHDAMYWYRQDPGQGLRLIYYSQIVNDFQKGDIAEGYSVSREKKESFPLTVTSAQKNPTAFYLCASSIVNQPQHFGDGTRLSIL.

This chain links TRBV30 with TRBJ2-7, with 9 bases matching TRBD1. Germline-derived CDR1 and CDR2 are GTSNPN and SVGIG (reference sequence). This CDR3 has 12 residues. V lost 5 bases to trimming and J lost 6 bases; unmatched junction nucleotides: 5. The CDR3 spells CAWGTGTTEQYF. The CDR3 DNA reads TGTGCCTGGGGGACAGGGACTACCGAGCAGTACTTC.

This clone was recorded at least ten times. The V gene is TRBV12-3 or TRBV12-4, the J gene TRBJ2-7; D gene ambiguous. This CDR3 contains 12 residues. V lost 1 base, J lost 9 bases, and 10 bases lay in between. The CDR3 spells CASSLVPSGQYF. The CDR3 nucleotides are TGTGCCAGCAGTTTAGTGCCCAGTGGGCAGTACTTC.

This clone was seen only once. The chain employs TRBV27 and TRBJ2-5; no reliable D call. Germline V gene data show CDR1 as MNHEY and CDR2 as SMNVEV (reference sequence). With 1 base removed from V and 4 bases from J, the gap between germline ends came to 10 bases. The CDR3 runs to 14 residues. The CDR3 DNA sequence: TGTGCCAGCAGTTTATATGGGGTAGGAGAGACCCAGTACTTC. Encoded protein: CASSLYGVGETQYF.

For the CDR3, the DNA is TGTGCCAGCAGTATCCTAAAGACTGCCATTAGCGAGAATGAGCAGTTCTTC. Encoded protein: CASSILKTAISENEQFF. J is TRBJ2-1 and V is TRBV27, with D possibly being TRBD2 (5 bases). Germline CDR1 and CDR2: MNHEY and SMNVEV (reference sequence). The CDR3 has 17 amino acids. With 5 bases removed from V and 7 bases from J, the gap between germline ends came to 24 bases.

V usage is TRBV6-5 and J usage is TRBJ1-5, with TRBD1 identical over 7 bases. V shed 6 bases, J shed 3 bases, and the junction held 8 bases outside the gene matches. This CDR3 has 15 amino acids. Germline CDR1 and CDR2: MNHEY and SVGAGI. The CDR3 here is CASREGATVNQPQHF. CDR3 DNA: TGTGCCAGCAGGGAGGGGGCTACAGTCAATCAGCCCCAGCATTTT.

This clone appeared once. The gene calls are TRBV5-6 and TRBJ1-4; 8 nucleotides align to TRBD1. CDR3 length: 18 amino acids. After removal of 0 bases from V and 0 bases from J, the junction contained 7 bases not matched to a gene. Germline loops: CDR1 SGHDT, CDR2 YYEEEE. The CDR3 here is CASSLARDRTTTNEKLFF. The CDR3 region has the DNA TGTGCCAGCAGCTTGGCCAGGGACAGGACAACAACTAATGAAAAACTGTTTTTT.